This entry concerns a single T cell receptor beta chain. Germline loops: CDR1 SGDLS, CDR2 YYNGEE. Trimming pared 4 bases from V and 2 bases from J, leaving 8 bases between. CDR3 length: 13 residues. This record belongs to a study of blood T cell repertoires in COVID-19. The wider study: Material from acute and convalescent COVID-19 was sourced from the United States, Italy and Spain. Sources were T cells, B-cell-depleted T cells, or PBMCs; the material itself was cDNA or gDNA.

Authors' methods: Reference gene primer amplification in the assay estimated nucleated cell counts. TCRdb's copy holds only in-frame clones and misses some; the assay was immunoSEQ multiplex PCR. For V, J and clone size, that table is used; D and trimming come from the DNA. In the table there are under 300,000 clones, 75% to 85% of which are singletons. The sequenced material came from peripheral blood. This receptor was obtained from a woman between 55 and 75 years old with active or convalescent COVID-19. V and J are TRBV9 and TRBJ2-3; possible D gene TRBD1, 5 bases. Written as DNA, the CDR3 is TGTGCCAGCAGCCAGGGTGTCACAGATACGCAGTATTTT. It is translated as CASSQGVTDTQYF. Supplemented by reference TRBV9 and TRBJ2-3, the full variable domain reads DSGVTQTPKHLITATGQRVTLRCSPRSGDLSVYWYQQSLDQGLQFLIQYYNGEERAKGNILERFSAQQFPDLHSELNLSSLELGDSALYFCASSQGVTDTQYFGPGTRLTVL.